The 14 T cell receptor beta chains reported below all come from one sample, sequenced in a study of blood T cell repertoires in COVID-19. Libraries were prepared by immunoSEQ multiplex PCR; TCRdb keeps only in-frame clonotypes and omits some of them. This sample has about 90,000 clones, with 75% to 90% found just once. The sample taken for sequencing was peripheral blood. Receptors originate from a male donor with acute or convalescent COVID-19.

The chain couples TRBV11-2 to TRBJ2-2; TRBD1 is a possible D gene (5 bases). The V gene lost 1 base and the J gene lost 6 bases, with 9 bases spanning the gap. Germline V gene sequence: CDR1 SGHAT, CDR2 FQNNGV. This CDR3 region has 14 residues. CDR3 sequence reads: CASSLGRVAGELFF. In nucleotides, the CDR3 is TGTGCCAGCAGCTTAGGCAGGGTGGCCGGGGAGCTGTTTTTT.

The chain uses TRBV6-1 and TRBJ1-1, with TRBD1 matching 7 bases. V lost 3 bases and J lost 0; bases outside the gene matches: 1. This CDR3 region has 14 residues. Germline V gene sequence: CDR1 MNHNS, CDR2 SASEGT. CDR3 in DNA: TGTGCCAGCAGTGAGAGGGGGCTGAACACTGAAGCTTTCTTT. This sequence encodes CASSERGLNTEAFF.

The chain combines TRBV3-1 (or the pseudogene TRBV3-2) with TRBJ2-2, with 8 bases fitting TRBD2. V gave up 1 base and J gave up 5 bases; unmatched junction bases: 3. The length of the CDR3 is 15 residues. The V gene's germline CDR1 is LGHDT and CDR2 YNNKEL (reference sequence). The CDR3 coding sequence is TGTGCCAGCAGCCAAGTGGCTAGCGGGACCGGGGAGCTGTTTTTT. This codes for CASSQVASGTGELFF.

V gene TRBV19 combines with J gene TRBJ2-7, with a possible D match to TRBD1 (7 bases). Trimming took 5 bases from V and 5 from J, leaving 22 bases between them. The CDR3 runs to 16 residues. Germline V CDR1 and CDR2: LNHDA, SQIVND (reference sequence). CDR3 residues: CASSGGWQGGRNEQYF. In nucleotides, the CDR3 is TGTGCCAGTAGTGGGGGATGGCAGGGGGGTCGGAACGAGCAGTACTTC.

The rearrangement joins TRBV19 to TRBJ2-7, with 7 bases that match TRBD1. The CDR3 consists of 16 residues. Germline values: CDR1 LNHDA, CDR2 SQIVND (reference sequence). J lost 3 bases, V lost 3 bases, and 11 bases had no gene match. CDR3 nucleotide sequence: TGTGCCAGTAGTATTAAACGAGGGACAGACCTCTACGAGCAGTACTTC. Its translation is CASSIKRGTDLYEQYF.

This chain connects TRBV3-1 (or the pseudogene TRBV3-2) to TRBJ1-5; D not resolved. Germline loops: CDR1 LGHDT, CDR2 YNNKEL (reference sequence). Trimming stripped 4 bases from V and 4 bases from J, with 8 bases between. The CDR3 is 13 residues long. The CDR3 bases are TGTGCCAGCAGCCTGGGCCAGAATCAGCCCCAGCATTTT. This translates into CASSLGQNQPQHF.

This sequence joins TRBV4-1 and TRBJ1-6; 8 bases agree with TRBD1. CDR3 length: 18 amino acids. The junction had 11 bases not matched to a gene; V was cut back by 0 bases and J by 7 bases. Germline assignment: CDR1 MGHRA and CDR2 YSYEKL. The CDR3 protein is CASSQEAGRGLGNSPLHF. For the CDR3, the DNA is TGCGCCAGCAGCCAAGAGGCGGGCAGGGGGCTGGGGAATTCACCCCTCCACTTT.

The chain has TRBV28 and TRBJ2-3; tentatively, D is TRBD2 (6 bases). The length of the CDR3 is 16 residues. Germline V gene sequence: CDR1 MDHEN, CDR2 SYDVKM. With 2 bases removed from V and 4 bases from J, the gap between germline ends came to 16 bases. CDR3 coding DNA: TGTGCCAGCAGTTTAGGGGGTCCCCGGGGGTCAGATACGCAGTATTTT. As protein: CASSLGGPRGSDTQYF.

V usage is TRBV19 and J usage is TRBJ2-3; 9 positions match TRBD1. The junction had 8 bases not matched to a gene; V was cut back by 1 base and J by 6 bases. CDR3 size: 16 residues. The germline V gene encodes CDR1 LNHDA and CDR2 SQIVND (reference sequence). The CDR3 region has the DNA TGTGCCAGTAGTATAGGCCCCGGGACAGGGACCGATACGCAGTATTTT. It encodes CASSIGPGTGTDTQYF.

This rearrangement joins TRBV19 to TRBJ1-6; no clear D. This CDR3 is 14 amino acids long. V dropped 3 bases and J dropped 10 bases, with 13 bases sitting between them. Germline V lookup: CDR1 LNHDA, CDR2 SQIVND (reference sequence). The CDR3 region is CASSMAGIGSPLHF. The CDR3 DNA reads TGTGCCAGTAGTATGGCGGGAATAGGCTCACCCCTCCACTTT.

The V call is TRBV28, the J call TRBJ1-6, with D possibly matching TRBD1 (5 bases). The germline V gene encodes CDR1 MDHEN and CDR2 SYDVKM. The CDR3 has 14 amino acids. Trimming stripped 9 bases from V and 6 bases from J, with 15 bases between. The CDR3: CASGTLRLNSPLHF. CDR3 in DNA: TGTGCCAGTGGGACTTTGCGACTTAATTCACCCCTCCACTTT.

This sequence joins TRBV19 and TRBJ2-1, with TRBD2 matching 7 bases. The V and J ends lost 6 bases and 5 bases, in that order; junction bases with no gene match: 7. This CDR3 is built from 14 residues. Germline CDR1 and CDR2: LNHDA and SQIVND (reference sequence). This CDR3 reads CASRRPGGNNEQFF. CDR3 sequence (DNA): TGTGCCAGTAGACGCCCGGGGGGAAACAATGAGCAGTTCTTC.

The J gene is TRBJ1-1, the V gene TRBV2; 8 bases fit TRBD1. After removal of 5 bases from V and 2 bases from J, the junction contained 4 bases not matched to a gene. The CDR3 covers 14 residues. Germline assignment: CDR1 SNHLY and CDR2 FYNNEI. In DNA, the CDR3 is TGTGCCAGCAGTCTCGACAGGGGAAACACTGAAGCTTTCTTT. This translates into CASSLDRGNTEAFF.

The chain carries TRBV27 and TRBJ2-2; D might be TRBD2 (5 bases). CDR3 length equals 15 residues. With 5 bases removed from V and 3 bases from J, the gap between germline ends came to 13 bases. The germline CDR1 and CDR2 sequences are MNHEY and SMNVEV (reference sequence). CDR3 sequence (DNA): TGTGCCAGCAGTCTCCAAGGAGGCCACACCGGGGAGCTGTTTTTT. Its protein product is CASSLQGGHTGELFF.